One TCR beta chain is described in this entry. Its cognate antigen is unknown. This sample was included in a study of T cells after yellow fever vaccination. Whole-study findings and limits: Most clones from primary vaccination resurfaced after the booster (approximately 95% CD4, approximately 87% CD8).

UMIs and a universal primer site were added when TCR cDNA was made by 5'RACE template switching. From the 5' RACE reads, TCRdb called clonotypes with MiXCR, one entry per CDR3 protein. The sample includes under 400,000 distinct CDR3 sequences, 9.5% to 15% of them seen just once. From germline, CDR1 is SNHLY and CDR2 FYNNEI. Between the trimmed V and J ends, which lost 7 bases and 4 bases, there was a span of 13 bases. This CDR3 comprises 13 residues. The receptor's source is a man younger than 35 who received the YFV17D yellow fever vaccine. The chain combines TRBV2 with TRBJ1-1; no definite D call. Source: CD4+ T cells sorted from PBMCs, taken 15 days after the yellow fever booster vaccination. CDR3 sequence reads: CASILRESTEAFF. Here the CDR3 DNA reads TGTGCCAGCATACTACGGGAATCCACTGAAGCTTTCTTT.